This is a list of T cell receptor beta chains from one sample in a study of neurological immune-mediated disorders. TCRdb re-called the 5' RACE reads through MiXCR, storing one row per CDR3 protein. The sample has over 35,000 distinct CDR3 sequences; approximately 4.2% are singletons. Sequencing was performed on PBMCs. The receptors were gathered from a man aged 25-45 years with multiple sclerosis. Each CDR3 is given with its conserved first and last residue. The D gene is left open where the match is weak. Some rows mark clone size as missing; the rest say once, few, many or name a class of expanded clone.

clone_size j_call v_call d_call cdr3_aa cdr3_nt
- TRBJ1-1 TRBV12-3/TRBV12-4 - CATIIRHHTEAFF TGTGCCACCATAATTCGACATCACACTGAAGCTTTCTTT
many TRBJ2-1 TRBV24-1 - CATSDSQQAPYNEQFF TGTGCCACCAGTGATTCTCAACAGGCCCCCTACAATGAGCAGTTCTTC
many TRBJ1-2 TRBV12-3/TRBV12-4 - CASSPIRGGYGYTF TGTGCCAGCAGCCCTATCCGAGGAGGCTATGGCTACACCTTC
many TRBJ2-5 TRBV15 TRBD1 CATSALSTGDAETQYF TGTGCCACCAGCGCCTTGTCTACAGGGGATGCGGAGACCCAGTACTTC
many TRBJ1-1 TRBV7-6 TRBD1 CASSHPRDRGGEAFF TGTGCCAGCAGCCATCCCCGGGACAGGGGGGGAGAAGCTTTCTTT
few TRBJ1-2 TRBV9 - CASSVQAIHGYTF TGTGCCAGCAGCGTACAGGCTATCCATGGCTACACCTTC
many TRBJ2-3 TRBV20-1 TRBD1 CSAPGTGTDTQYF TGCAGTGCTCCCGGGACAGGCACAGATACGCAGTATTTT
many TRBJ1-5 TRBV7-9 - CASSALLQDQPQHF TGTGCCAGCAGCGCACTCCTCCAGGATCAGCCCCAGCATTTT
many TRBJ1-1 TRBV9 - CASSEGLVGTQNTEAFF TGTGCCAGCAGCGAGGGGCTGGTAGGGACACAGAACACTGAAGCTTTCTTT
many TRBJ1-4 TRBV4-3 - CASSQGRGNAGEKLFF TGCGCCAGCAGCCAAGGTCGTGGGAACGCAGGGGAAAAACTGTTTTTT
many TRBJ1-5 TRBV6-1 TRBD1 CASSEIDRGNQPQHF TGTGCCAGCAGTGAAATAGACAGGGGTAATCAGCCCCAGCATTTT
- TRBJ2-3 TRBV20-1 - CSATRGPGGQDTQYF TGCAGTGCCACCAGGGGGCCGGGGGGGCAGGATACGCAGTATTTT
many TRBJ2-3 TRBV20-1 TRBD2 CSASTSGGLTDTQYF TGCAGTGCTAGTACTAGCGGGGGGTTGACGGATACGCAGTATTTT
medium-sized TRBJ1-2 TRBV4-3 - CASSPGGGVNYGYTF TGCGCCAGCAGTCCCGGTGGGGGCGTCAACTATGGCTACACCTTC
- TRBJ1-1 TRBV10-3 - CAISESGGFGTEAFF TGTGCCATCAGTGAGTCGGGGGGCTTTGGCACTGAAGCTTTCTTT
many TRBJ1-1 TRBV5-1 TRBD1 CASSLRTGGNTEAFF TGCGCCAGCAGCCTAAGGACAGGGGGGAACACTGAAGCTTTCTTT